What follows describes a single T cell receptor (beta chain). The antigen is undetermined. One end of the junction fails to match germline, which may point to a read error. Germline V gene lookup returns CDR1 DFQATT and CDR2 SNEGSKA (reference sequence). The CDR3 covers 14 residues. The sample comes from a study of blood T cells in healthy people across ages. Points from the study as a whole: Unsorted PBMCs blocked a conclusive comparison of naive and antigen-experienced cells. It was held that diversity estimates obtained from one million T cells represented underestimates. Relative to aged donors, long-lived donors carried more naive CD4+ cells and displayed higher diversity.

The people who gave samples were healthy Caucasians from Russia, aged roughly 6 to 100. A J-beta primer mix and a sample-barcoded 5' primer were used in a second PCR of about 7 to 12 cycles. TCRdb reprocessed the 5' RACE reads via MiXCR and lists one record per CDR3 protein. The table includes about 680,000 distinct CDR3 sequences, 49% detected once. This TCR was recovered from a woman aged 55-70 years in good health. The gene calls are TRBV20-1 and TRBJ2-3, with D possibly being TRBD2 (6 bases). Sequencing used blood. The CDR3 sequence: CSASGGRSTDTQYF. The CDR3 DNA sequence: TGCAGTGCTAGTGGAGGGAGGAGCACGGATACGCAGTATTTT.